The 8 T cell receptor beta chains in this list originate from one sample, sequenced in a study of T cells after yellow fever vaccination. TCRdb used MiXCR to reprocess the 5' RACE reads, holding one entry per CDR3 protein. The sample holds a few hundred thousand distinct CDR3 sequences, roughly 12% seen once. Sample: PBMCs, taken on the day of the first yellow fever vaccination. These receptors were collected from a man younger than 35 who received the YFV17D yellow fever vaccine.

This chain uses TRBV2 with TRBJ2-3; D is unresolved. Trimming stripped 4 bases from V and 0 bases from J, with 8 bases between. CDR3 length: 14 residues. Germline CDR1 and CDR2: SNHLY and FYNNEI. The CDR3 spells CASSGTTSTDTQYF. The CDR3 DNA reads as TGTGCCAGCAGTGGGACGACTAGCACAGATACGCAGTATTTT.

The genes are TRBV20-1 and TRBJ2-1, with 12 nucleotides matching TRBD2. From germline, CDR1 is DFQATT and CDR2 SNEGSKA (reference sequence). V was pared by 6 bases and J by 8 bases, with 11 bases of the junction left unmatched. The CDR3 extends over 15 amino acids. The CDR3, as DNA: TGCAGTGCGCCTGGACTAGCGGGGATGAGGGATGAGCAGTTCTTC. Protein product: CSAPGLAGMRDEQFF.

The V gene is TRBV6-5, the J gene TRBJ2-7; TRBD1 matches 9 bases. The germline V gene has CDR1 MNHEY and CDR2 SVGAGI. This CDR3 is built from 14 residues. This CDR3 is CASTYRGPYYEQYV. DNA for the CDR3: TGTGCCAGCACTTACAGGGGGCCTTATTACGAGCAGTACGTC.

J is TRBJ2-1 and V is TRBV7-2; D remains unclear. Germline assignment: CDR1 SGHTA and CDR2 FQGNSA. This CDR3 contains 13 residues. The ends were cut back, 0 bases at V and 5 bases at J, with 5 bases in the middle. The CDR3 sequence is CASSLAFDNEQFF. CDR3 nucleotides: TGTGCCAGCAGCTTAGCGTTCGACAATGAGCAGTTCTTC.

V usage is TRBV4-3 and J usage is TRBJ2-3; 8 nucleotides agree with TRBD1. The V gene end was trimmed by 0 bases and the J gene end by 4 bases; junction bases not matched to a gene: 9. The CDR3 totals 17 residues. Germline-derived CDR1 and CDR2 are LGHNA and YSLEER. The CDR3 reads CASSQDWRQGFPDTQYF. CDR3 nucleotide sequence: TGCGCCAGCAGCCAAGATTGGAGACAGGGGTTCCCAGATACGCAGTATTTT.

The table lists this clonotype with a few counts. V is TRBV7-6 and J is TRBJ1-1; D is unresolved. Germline lookup yields CDR1 SGHVS and CDR2 FNYEAQ. CDR3 size: 13 residues. The germline V and J ends were trimmed by 5 bases and 2 bases, with 9 bases remaining between them. The CDR3 loop reads CASSLQDNTEAFF. Written as DNA, the CDR3 is TGTGCCAGCAGCCTCCAAGATAACACTGAAGCTTTCTTT.

This clonotype was counted between two and nine times. The chain combines TRBV3-1 with TRBJ1-2; perhaps TRBD1 as D (5 bases). Looked up from germline, CDR1 is LGHDT and CDR2 is YNNKEL (reference sequence). The length of the CDR3 is 14 residues. Trimming removed 1 base at V and 7 bases at J, with 13 bases between. For the CDR3, the DNA is TGTGCCAGCAGCCAAGGGGGCGCAGTTTCTGGCTACACCTTC. Its translation is CASSQGGAVSGYTF. Full variable domain (outside the CDR3, taken from reference TRBV3-1 and TRBJ1-2): DTAVSQTPKYLVTQMGNDKSIKCEQNLGHDTMYWYKQDSKKFLKIMFSYNNKELIINETVPNRFSPKSPDKAHLNLHINSLELGDSAVYFCASSQGGAVSGYTFGSGTRLTVV.

The chain combines TRBV20-1 with TRBJ1-2; the D gene is possibly TRBD1 (5 bases). The V gene's germline CDR1 is DFQATT and CDR2 SNEGSKA (reference sequence). Trimming pared 1 base from V and 8 bases from J, leaving 20 bases between. The CDR3 contains 15 residues. The CDR3 loop reads CSARARGPLRLGYTF. Here the CDR3 DNA reads TGCAGTGCTAGAGCGCGGGGCCCGCTCCGATTAGGCTACACCTTC.